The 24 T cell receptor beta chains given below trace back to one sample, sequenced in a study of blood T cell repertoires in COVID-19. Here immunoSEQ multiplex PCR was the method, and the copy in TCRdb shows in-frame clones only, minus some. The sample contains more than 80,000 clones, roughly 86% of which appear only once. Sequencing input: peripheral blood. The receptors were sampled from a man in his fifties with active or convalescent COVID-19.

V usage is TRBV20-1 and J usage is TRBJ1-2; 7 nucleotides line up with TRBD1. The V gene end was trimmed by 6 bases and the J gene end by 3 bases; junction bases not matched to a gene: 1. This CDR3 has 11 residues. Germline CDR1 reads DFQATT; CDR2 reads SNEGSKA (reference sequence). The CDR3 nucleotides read TGCAGTGCGGGGACAGACTATGGCTACACCTTC. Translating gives CSAGTDYGYTF.

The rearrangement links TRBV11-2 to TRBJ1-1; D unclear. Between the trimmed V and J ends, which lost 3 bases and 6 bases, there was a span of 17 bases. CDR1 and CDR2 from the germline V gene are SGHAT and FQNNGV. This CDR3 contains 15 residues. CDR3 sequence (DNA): TGTGCCAGCAGCTTTTCCACGGGGATTAGGGCTGAAGCTTTCTTT. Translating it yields CASSFSTGIRAEAFF.

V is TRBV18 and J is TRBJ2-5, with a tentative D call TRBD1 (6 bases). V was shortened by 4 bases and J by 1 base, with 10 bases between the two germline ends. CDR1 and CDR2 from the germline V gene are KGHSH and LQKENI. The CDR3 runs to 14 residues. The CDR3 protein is CASSQQGLQETQYF. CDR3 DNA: TGTGCCAGCTCACAACAGGGCCTCCAAGAGACCCAGTACTTC.

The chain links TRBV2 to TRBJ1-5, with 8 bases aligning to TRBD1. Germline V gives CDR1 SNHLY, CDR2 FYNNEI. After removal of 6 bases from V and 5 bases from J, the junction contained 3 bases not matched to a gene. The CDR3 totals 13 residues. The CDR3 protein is CASRQGADQPQHF. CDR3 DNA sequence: TGTGCCAGCAGGCAGGGGGCGGATCAGCCCCAGCATTTT. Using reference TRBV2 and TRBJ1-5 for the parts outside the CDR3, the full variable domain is EPEVTQTPSHQVTQMGQEVILRCVPISNHLYFYWYRQILGQKVEFLVSFYNNEISEKSEIFDDQFSVERPDGSNFTLKIRSTKLEDSAMYFCASRQGADQPQHFGDGTRLSIL.

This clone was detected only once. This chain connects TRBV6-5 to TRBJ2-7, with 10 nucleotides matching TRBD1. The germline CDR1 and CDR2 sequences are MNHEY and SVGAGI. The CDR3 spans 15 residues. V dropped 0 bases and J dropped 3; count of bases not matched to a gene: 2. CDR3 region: CASSYSGQGNYEQYF. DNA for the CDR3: TGTGCCAGCAGTTACTCGGGACAGGGGAACTACGAGCAGTACTTC.

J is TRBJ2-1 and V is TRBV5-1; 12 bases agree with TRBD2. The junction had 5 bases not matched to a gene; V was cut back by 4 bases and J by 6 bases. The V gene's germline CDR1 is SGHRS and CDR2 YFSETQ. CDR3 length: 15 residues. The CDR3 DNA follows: TGCGCCAGCAGCAGGGGACTAGCGGGCTCCAATGAGCAGTTCTTC. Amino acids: CASSRGLAGSNEQFF. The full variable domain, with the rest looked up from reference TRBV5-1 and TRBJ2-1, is KAGVTQTPRYLIKTRGQQVTLSCSPISGHRSVSWYQQTPGQGLQFLFEYFSETQRNKGNFPGRFSGRQFSNSRSEMNVSTLELGDSALYLCASSRGLAGSNEQFFGPGTRLTVL.

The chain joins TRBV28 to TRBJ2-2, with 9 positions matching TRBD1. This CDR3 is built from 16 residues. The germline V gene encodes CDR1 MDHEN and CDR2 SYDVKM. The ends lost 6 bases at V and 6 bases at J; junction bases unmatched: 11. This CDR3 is CASSSTGTGMPGELFF. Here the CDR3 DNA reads TGTGCCAGCAGCTCAACAGGGACAGGGATGCCCGGGGAGCTGTTTTTT.

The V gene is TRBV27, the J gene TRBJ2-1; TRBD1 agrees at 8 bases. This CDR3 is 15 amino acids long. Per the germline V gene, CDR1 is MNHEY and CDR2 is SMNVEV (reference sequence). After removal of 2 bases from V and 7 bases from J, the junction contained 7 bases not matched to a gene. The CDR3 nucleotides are TGTGCCAGCAGTTTAGGTCAGGGGGCCGAAAATGAGCAGTTCTTC. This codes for CASSLGQGAENEQFF.

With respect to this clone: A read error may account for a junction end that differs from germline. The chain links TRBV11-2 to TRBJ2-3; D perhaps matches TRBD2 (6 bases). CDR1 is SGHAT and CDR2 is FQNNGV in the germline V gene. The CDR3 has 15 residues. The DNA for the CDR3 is TGTGCCAGCTGCTTCACGGGGACTAGCACAGATACGCAGTATTTT. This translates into CASCFTGTSTDTQYF.

The CDR3 protein is CASSDHPGVRRAEAFF. In DNA, the CDR3 is TGTGCCAGCAGTGACCATCCCGGGGTCCGAAGGGCTGAAGCTTTCTTT. V and J are TRBV6-1 and TRBJ1-1, with D hard to call. Trimming stripped 3 bases from V and 6 bases from J, with 20 bases between. Germline values: CDR1 MNHNS, CDR2 SASEGT. The CDR3 is made up of 16 amino acids.

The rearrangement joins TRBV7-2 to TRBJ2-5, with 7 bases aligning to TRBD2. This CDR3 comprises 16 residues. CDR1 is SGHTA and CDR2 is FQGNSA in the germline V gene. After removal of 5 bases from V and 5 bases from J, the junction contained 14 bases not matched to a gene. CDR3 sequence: CASSNQVGLGLETQYF. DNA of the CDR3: TGTGCCAGCAGCAATCAGGTTGGACTAGGTTTGGAGACCCAGTACTTC.

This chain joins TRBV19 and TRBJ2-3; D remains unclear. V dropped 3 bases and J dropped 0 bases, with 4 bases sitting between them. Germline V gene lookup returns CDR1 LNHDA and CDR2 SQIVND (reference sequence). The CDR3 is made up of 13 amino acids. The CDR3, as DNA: TGTGCCAGTAGTATCTTCAGCACAGATACGCAGTATTTT. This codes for CASSIFSTDTQYF.

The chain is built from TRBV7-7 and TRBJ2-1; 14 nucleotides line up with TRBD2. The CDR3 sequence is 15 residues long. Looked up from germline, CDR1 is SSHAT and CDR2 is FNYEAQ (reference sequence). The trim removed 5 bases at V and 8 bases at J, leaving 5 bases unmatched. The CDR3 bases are TGTGCCAGCAGCCCGGGACTAGCGGGGGTAGATGAGCAGTTCTTC. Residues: CASSPGLAGVDEQFF.

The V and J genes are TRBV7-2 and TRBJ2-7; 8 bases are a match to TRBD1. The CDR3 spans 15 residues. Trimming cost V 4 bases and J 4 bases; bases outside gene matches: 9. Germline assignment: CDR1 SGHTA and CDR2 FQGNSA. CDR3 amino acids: CASSSSGTGVYEQYF. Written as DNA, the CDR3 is TGTGCCAGCAGCTCCTCCGGGACAGGCGTGTACGAGCAGTACTTC.

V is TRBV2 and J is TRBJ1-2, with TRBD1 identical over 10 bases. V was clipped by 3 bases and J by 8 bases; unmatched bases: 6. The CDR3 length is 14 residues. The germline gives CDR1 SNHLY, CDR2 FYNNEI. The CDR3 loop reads CASSETGGARGYTF. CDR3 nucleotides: TGTGCCAGCAGTGAGACAGGGGGCGCGCGGGGCTACACCTTC.

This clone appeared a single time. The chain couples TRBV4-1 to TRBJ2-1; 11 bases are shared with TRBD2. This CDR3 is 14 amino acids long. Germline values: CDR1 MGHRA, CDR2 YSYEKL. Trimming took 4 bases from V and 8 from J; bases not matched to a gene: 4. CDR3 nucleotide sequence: TGCGCCAGCAGCCGTAGTAGCGGGGGGGATGAGCAGTTCTTC. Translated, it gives CASSRSSGGDEQFF.

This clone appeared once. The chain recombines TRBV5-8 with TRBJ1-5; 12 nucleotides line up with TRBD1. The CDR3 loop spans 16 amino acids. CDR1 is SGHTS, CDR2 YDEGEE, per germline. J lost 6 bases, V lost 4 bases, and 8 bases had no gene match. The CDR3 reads CASSKGTGGRSQPQHF. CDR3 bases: TGTGCCAGCAGCAAAGGGACAGGGGGCCGAAGTCAGCCCCAGCATTTT.

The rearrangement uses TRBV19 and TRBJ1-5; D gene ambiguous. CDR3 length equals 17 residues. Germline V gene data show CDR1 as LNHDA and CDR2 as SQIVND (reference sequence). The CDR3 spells CARYSARDNRRNQPQHF. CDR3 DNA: TGTGCACGGTATTCAGCAAGGGATAATAGGAGGAATCAGCCCCAGCATTTT. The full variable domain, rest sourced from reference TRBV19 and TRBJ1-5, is DGGITQSPKYLFRKEGQNVTLSCEQNLNHDAMYWYRQDPGQGLRLIYYSQIVNDFQKGDIAEGYSVSREKKESFPLTVTSAQKNPTAFYLCARYSARDNRRNQPQHFGDGTRLSIL.

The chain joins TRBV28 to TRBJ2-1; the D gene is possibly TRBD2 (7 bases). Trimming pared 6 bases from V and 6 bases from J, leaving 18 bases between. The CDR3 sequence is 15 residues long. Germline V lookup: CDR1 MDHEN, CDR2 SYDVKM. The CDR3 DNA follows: TGTGCCAGCAGCTCTGGACGGGGGGCAGTCAATGAGCAGTTCTTC. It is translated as CASSSGRGAVNEQFF.

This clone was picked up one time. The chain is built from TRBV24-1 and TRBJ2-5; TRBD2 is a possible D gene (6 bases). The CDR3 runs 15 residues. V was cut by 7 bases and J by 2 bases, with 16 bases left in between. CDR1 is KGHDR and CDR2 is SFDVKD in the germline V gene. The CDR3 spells CATSPGRKIQETQYF. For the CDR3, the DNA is TGTGCCACCAGCCCAGGGAGGAAGATACAAGAGACCCAGTACTTC.

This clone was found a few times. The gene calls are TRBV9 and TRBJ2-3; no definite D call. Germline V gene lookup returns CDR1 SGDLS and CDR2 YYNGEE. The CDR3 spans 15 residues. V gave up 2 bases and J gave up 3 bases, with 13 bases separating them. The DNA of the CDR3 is TGTGCCAGCAGCGTTGAGTTGCCGTTGACAGATACGCAGTATTTT. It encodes CASSVELPLTDTQYF.

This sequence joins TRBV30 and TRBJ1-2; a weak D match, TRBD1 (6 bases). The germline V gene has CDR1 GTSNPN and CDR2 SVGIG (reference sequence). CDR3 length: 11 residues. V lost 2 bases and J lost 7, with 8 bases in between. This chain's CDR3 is CAWSLGAGYTF. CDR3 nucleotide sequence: TGTGCCTGGAGTTTGGGGGCTGGCTACACCTTC.

As DNA, the CDR3 is TGCGCCAGCAGCTTGGGCCAGGATAATTCACCCCTCCACTTT. Translated: CASSLGQDNSPLHF. The chain uses TRBV5-1 and TRBJ1-6; no reliable D call. Germline V gene sequence: CDR1 SGHRS, CDR2 YFSETQ. The V end lost 0 bases, the J end lost 5 bases, and 6 bases lay between the germline ends. The CDR3 loop spans 14 amino acids.

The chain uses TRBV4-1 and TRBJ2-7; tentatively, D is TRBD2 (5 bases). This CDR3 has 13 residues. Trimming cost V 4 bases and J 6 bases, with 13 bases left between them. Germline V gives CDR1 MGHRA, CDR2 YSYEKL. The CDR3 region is CASSLLRGFEQYV. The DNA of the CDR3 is TGCGCCAGCAGCCTCCTGCGCGGGTTCGAGCAGTACGTC.